A selection of T cell receptor beta chains follows, all from one sample in a study of blood T cell repertoires in COVID-19. Libraries were prepared by immunoSEQ multiplex PCR; TCRdb keeps only in-frame clonotypes and omits some of them. Of fewer than 200,000 clones listed, about four fifths are singletons. Sequencing was performed on peripheral blood. These receptors all come from a woman aged 40-49 years with COVID-19, enrolled during active disease. Both conserved end residues are part of each CDR3. A D gene is named only where the DNA matches it firmly. Only part of the rows carry a size: once, few, many, or a class if the clone is expanded.

>TRBJ2-5|-|TRBV19|-
CASSDRGGETQYF
TGTGCCAGTAGTGATAGGGGGGGAGAGACCCAGTACTTC
>TRBJ2-7|TRBD2|TRBV18|-
CASSPETSGSYRHEQYF
TGTGCCAGCTCGCCAGAAACTAGCGGGAGTTATCGCCACGAGCAGTACTTC
>TRBJ1-2|-|TRBV2|-
CASSERAGLNGYTF
TGTGCCAGCAGTGAGAGGGCAGGCTTGAATGGCTACACCTTC
>TRBJ2-3|-|TRBV4-1|-
CASSQAIRVRNTDTQYF
TGCGCCAGCAGCCAAGCAATTCGGGTTAGGAACACAGATACGCAGTATTTT
>TRBJ2-1|-|TRBV19|-
CATRGTYYNEQFF
TGTGCCACCCGGGGGACTTACTACAATGAGCAGTTCTTC
>TRBJ2-3|-|TRBV25-1|-
CASQLTDTQYF
TGTGCCAGCCAACTGACAGATACGCAGTATTTT
>TRBJ2-1|-|TRBV23-1|few
CASTPRSQKPGRNEQFF
TGCGCCAGCACCCCTAGGTCCCAAAAGCCCGGAAGAAATGAGCAGTTCTTC
>TRBJ2-1|-|TRBV28|-
CASSLTGTGSYNEQFF
TGTGCCAGCAGTTTAACAGGGACCGGCTCCTACAATGAGCAGTTCTTC
>TRBJ1-2|-|TRBV6-5|-
CASSRTRATIDGYTF
TGTGCCAGCAGCCGGACAAGGGCCACGATAGATGGCTACACCTTC
>TRBJ2-6|TRBD1|TRBV19|-
CATGGGGTGGFGANVLTF
TGTGCCACTGGGGGTGGCGGGACAGGGGGCTTTGGGGCCAACGTCCTGACTTTC
>TRBJ1-5|-|TRBV7-8|-
CASQTLNQPQHF
TGTGCCAGCCAGACACTCAATCAGCCCCAGCATTTT
>TRBJ1-4|TRBD1|TRBV2|-
CASSGDRDRGHEKLFF
TGTGCCAGCAGTGGGGACAGGGATCGGGGTCATGAAAAACTGTTTTTT
>TRBJ2-2|-|TRBV11-2|-
CASSLGRGSNTGELFF
TGTGCCAGCAGCTTAGGGCGGGGTAGCAACACCGGGGAGCTGTTTTTT
>TRBJ2-4|TRBD1|TRBV9|-
CASSGKQGLAKNIQYF
TGTGCCAGCAGCGGAAAACAGGGGCTAGCCAAAAACATTCAGTACTTC
>TRBJ1-3|TRBD1|TRBV29-1|-
CSTTGTAGNTIYF
TGCAGCACCACCGGGACAGCAGGAAACACCATATATTTT
>TRBJ2-4|-|TRBV30|once
CALSLGTVRLAKNIQYF
TGTGCCTTATCCCTCGGGACTGTCCGCCTAGCCAAAAACATTCAGTACTTC
>TRBJ1-3|TRBD1|TRBV10-2|-
CASRTGPFDTIYF
TGCGCCAGCCGGACAGGTCCTTTTGACACCATATATTTT
>TRBJ1-5|-|TRBV4-1|-
CASSQGLQGSQPQHF
TGCGCCAGCAGCCAAGGATTACAGGGCAGTCAGCCCCAGCATTTT
>TRBJ2-7|TRBD2|TRBV5-1|-
CASSLADIGTSGTYF
TGCGCCAGCAGCTTGGCGGATATAGGGACTAGCGGGACGTACTTC
>TRBJ2-1|-|TRBV20-1|few
CSARVLVEFF
TGCAGTGCTAGAGTACTAGTCGAGTTCTTC
>TRBJ2-3|TRBD2|TRBV7-3|-
CASSSSGTSGGTQYF
TGTGCCAGCAGTTCCTCCGGGACTAGCGGAGGCACGCAGTATTTT
>TRBJ2-7|-|TRBV24-1|-
CATSDNSYEQYF
TGTGCCACCAGTGACAACAGCTACGAGCAGTACTTC
>TRBJ1-4|-|TRBV29-1|-
CSVGLNEKLFF
TGCAGCGTTGGGCTGAATGAAAAACTGTTTTTT
>TRBJ1-5|TRBD1|TRBV6-6|-
CASSSGTVEGPISNQPQHF
TGTGCCAGCAGCTCCGGGACAGTCGAAGGACCCATAAGCAATCAGCCCCAGCATTTT
>TRBJ1-2|TRBD1|TRBV27|-
CASRLPHRGLGDGYTF
TGTGCCAGCAGACTCCCACACAGGGGGCTAGGAGATGGCTACACCTTC
>TRBJ1-5|-|TRBV27|once
CASRLGDQPQHF
TGTGCCAGCAGATTGGGAGATCAGCCCCAGCATTTT
>TRBJ2-3|TRBD2|TRBV7-3|-
CASSLSGGSTDTQYF
TGTGCCAGCAGCCTTAGCGGGGGCAGCACAGATACGCAGTATTTT
>TRBJ2-1|TRBD2|TRBV7-3|-
CASSLWAGEYNEQFF
TGTGCCAGCAGCTTATGGGCGGGGGAGTACAATGAGCAGTTCTTC
>TRBJ2-1|TRBD2|TRBV14|-
CASSSLAGVSNEQFF
TGTGCCAGCAGCTCACTAGCGGGAGTTAGTAATGAGCAGTTCTTC
>TRBJ2-7|TRBD2|TRBV19|-
CASSVGTSGSTSSYEQYF
TGTGCCAGTAGTGTCGGGACTAGCGGGAGCACTAGCTCCTACGAGCAGTACTTC
>TRBJ1-2|TRBD1|TRBV3-1/TRBV3-2|-
CASSRQTGGYGYTF
TGTGCCAGCAGCCGCCAAACAGGGGGATATGGCTACACCTTC
>TRBJ1-2|TRBD1|TRBV7-9|-
CASSHRTGRSYGYTF
TGTGCCAGCAGCCATAGGACAGGGAGAAGTTATGGCTACACCTTC
>TRBJ1-2|-|TRBV30|-
CAWTVGAYGYTF
TGTGCCTGGACAGTAGGGGCCTATGGCTACACCTTC
>TRBJ2-5|TRBD1|TRBV5-1|-
CASTPSGRGQETQYF
TGCGCCAGCACGCCGTCCGGCAGGGGGCAAGAGACCCAGTACTTC
>TRBJ2-7|TRBD2|TRBV5-4|-
CASSLELAGRSEQYF
TGTGCCAGCAGCTTGGAGCTAGCGGGACGGAGCGAGCAGTACTTC
>TRBJ1-4|TRBD1|TRBV4-2|-
CASSQGGTGGSEKLFF
TGTGCCAGCAGCCAAGGGGGGACAGGGGGCAGCGAAAAACTGTTTTTT
>TRBJ2-5|-|TRBV19|-
CASSLVGRGETQYF
TGTGCCAGTTCTCTGGTTGGTAGGGGAGAGACCCAGTACTTC
>TRBJ2-3|-|TRBV4-2|once
CASSQDRWGGTDTQYF
TGTGCCAGCAGCCAAGATAGGTGGGGCGGCACAGATACGCAGTATTTT
>TRBJ2-7|-|TRBV5-1|-
CASSLAAGPYEQYF
TGCGCCAGCAGCTTAGCGGCTGGACCCTACGAGCAGTACTTC
>TRBJ2-7|TRBD1|TRBV11-3|-
CASSQRTGGGEQYF
TGTGCCAGCAGCCAAAGGACAGGGGGCGGCGAGCAGTACTTC
>TRBJ1-5|TRBD1|TRBV30|-
CAWSTGVRQPQHF
TGTGCCTGGAGCACAGGGGTCCGTCAGCCCCAGCATTTT
>TRBJ2-1|-|TRBV5-4|-
CASSFRSYNEQFF
TGTGCCAGCAGCTTTCGCTCCTACAATGAGCAGTTCTTC
>TRBJ2-7|-|TRBV21-1|-
CASSPMGREETYEQYF
TGTGCCAGCAGCCCCATGGGGCGGGAGGAGACCTACGAGCAGTACTTC
>TRBJ2-5|TRBD2|TRBV6-6|-
CASSHGRGTETQYF
TGTGCCAGCAGTCACGGGAGGGGGACTGAGACCCAGTACTTC
>TRBJ1-1|-|TRBV7-2|-
CASSLAAAGEMDTEAFF
TGTGCCAGCAGCTTAGCGGCGGCAGGGGAGATGGACACTGAAGCTTTCTTT
>TRBJ2-2|-|TRBV9|once
CASSRSGGTGDTGELFF
TGTGCCAGCAGCAGATCTGGCGGGACCGGGGACACCGGGGAGCTGTTTTTT